This T cell receptor beta chain originates from a study of shared clonotypes between healthy human individuals. Study details: A couple of female and a few male donors aged 18 to 49 were enrolled. Regarding the study as a whole: Against clonotypes common to all four donors, non-shared ones had lower generation probabilities.

Concerning this clone itself: Its cognate antigen is unknown.

Across several immunoSEQ plates, the genomic DNA of each subset was split evenly. Assay: immunoSEQ multiplex PCR; the TCRdb copy retains only in-frame clones and omits some. The data show about 2.3 million clones, 80% to 95% seen once. With 4 bases clipped from V and 4 bases from J, the junction kept 8 bases outside the gene matches. Germline V gene data show CDR1 as SGHNT and CDR2 as YYREEE (reference sequence). The CDR3 loop spans 15 amino acids. This TCR was sampled from a man aged 18 to 35 in good health. Some clones in this sample may be carry-over from other donors' samples. V gene TRBV5-4 combines with J gene TRBJ2-4; 7 nucleotides line up with TRBD2. Sample: naive CD4+ T cells from PBMCs. As for subset: CD45RA+ positively selected. CDR3 amino acids: CASSRQRDAKNIQYF. The CDR3 DNA sequence: TGTGCCAGCAGCCGTCAGCGGGACGCGAAAAACATTCAGTACTTC.